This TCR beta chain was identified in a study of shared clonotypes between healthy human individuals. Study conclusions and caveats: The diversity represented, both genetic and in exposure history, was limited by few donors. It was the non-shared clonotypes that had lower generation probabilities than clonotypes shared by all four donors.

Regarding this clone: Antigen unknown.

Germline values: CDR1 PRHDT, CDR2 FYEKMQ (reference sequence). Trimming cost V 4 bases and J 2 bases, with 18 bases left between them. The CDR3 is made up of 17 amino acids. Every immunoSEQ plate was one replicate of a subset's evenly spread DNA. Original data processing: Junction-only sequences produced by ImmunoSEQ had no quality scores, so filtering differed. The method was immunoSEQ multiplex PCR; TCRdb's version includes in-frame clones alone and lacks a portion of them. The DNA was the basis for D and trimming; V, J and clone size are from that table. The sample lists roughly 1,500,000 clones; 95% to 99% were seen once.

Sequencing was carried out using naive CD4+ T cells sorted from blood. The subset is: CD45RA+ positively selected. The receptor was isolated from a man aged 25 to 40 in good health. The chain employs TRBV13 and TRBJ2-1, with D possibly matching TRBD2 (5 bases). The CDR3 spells CASSSPRTAPAYNEQFF. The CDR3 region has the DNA TGTGCCAGCAGCTCTCCCCGGACTGCCCCCGCCTACAATGAGCAGTTCTTC. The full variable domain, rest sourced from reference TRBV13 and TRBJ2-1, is AAGVIQSPRHLIKEKRETATLKCYPIPRHDTVYWYQQGPGQDPQFLISFYEKMQSDKGSIPDRFSAQQFSDYHSELNMSSLELGDSALYFCASSSPRTAPAYNEQFFGPGTRLTVL.